Listed below are T cell receptor beta chains from one sample, sequenced in a study of blood T cell repertoires in COVID-19. This table comes from immunoSEQ multiplex PCR, and its TCRdb copy is limited to in-frame clones, with some not included. The sample has under 200,000 clones; under 80% are singletons. Sequenced input: peripheral blood. The receptors come from a man between 65 and 79 years old with acute or convalescent COVID-19. Each CDR3 is given with its conserved first and last residue. The order of the fields is V gene, clone size, D gene, J gene, CDR3 DNA, CDR3 protein. D genes are given only for firm matches. Clone size is shown for a subset of rows, as once, few, many or a class of expanded clone.

TRBV18	-	-	TRBJ2-7	TGTGCCAGCTCACCAAGCTACAGTCCAGGGGACGAGCAGTACTTC	CASSPSYSPGDEQYF
TRBV18	once	TRBD1	TRBJ2-7	TGTGCCAGCTCCCTGGGACAGAACTACGAGCAGTACTTC	CASSLGQNYEQYF
TRBV5-4	once	-	TRBJ2-3	TGTGCCACCATGGGGGCAGGGAGGGGCACAGATACGCAGTATTTT	CATMGAGRGTDTQYF
TRBV10-3	-	-	TRBJ2-1	TGTGCCATCAGTGAGCGCAATGAGCAGTTCTTC	CAISERNEQFF
TRBV19	-	TRBD1	TRBJ1-3	TGTGCCAGTAGTGGTACAGGGGGCTCTGGAAACACCATATATTTT	CASSGTGGSGNTIYF
TRBV9	-	TRBD1	TRBJ2-7	TGTGCCAGCAGCCCTCGACAGGGGGGGAACGAGCAGTACTTC	CASSPRQGGNEQYF
TRBV2	-	TRBD1	TRBJ2-1	TGTGCCAGCAGAGAAACTTGGACAGGGGGCGGTGAGCAGTTCTTC	CASRETWTGGGEQFF
TRBV4-2	few	TRBD2	TRBJ2-5	TGTGCCAGCAGCAGCGGGACTAGCGGGGTCCAAGAGACCCAGTACTTC	CASSSGTSGVQETQYF
TRBV5-4	-	-	TRBJ2-5	TGTGCCAGCAGCTTTTTTGGGGGGGCCCGGGAGACCCAGTACTTC	CASSFFGGARETQYF
TRBV19	-	TRBD1	TRBJ2-7	TGTGCCAGTAGTAGGGGATTGGGACAGAGCTCCTACGAGCAGTACTTC	CASSRGLGQSSYEQYF
TRBV20-1	few	-	TRBJ1-2	TGCAGTGCTAGTTGGGGGGGGTTCGGCAGGCGTAACTATGGCTACACCTTC	CSASWGGFGRRNYGYTF
TRBV27	-	TRBD2	TRBJ2-1	TGTGCCAGCAGTCCGGGACTAGCGGGGTATTACAATGAGCAGTTCTTC	CASSPGLAGYYNEQFF
TRBV28	-	-	TRBJ1-5	TGTGCCAGCAGCAGGACAGTGGGCAATCAGCCCCAGCATTTT	CASSRTVGNQPQHF
TRBV12-3/TRBV12-4	-	-	TRBJ1-3	TGTGCCAGCAGCCCTGACTATGGAAACACCATATATTTT	CASSPDYGNTIYF
TRBV14	-	TRBD2	TRBJ2-3	TGTGCCAGCAGCCAAGGTCCTAGCGGGGGGCTGTGGGGCACAGATACGCAGTATTTT	CASSQGPSGGLWGTDTQYF
TRBV5-1	few	-	TRBJ1-2	TGCGCCAGCAGCTTGGCCGGGAGGAGTGGCTACACCTTC	CASSLAGRSGYTF
TRBV5-6	-	TRBD1	TRBJ1-6	TGTGCCAGCAACATCCGGGACAGCAATTCACCCCTCCACTTT	CASNIRDSNSPLHF
TRBV7-8	few	TRBD2	TRBJ2-1	TGTGCCAGCAGGTGGGCGCTAGCGGGCACCTACAATGAGCAGTTCTTC	CASRWALAGTYNEQFF
TRBV10-2	-	-	TRBJ1-1	TGCGCCAGCAGACAGGGTGGCACTGAAGCTTTCTTT	CASRQGGTEAFF
TRBV7-8	-	TRBD2	TRBJ2-1	TGTGCCAGCAGCTATCGGGTCGCGGGAGTTAGAAATGAGCAGTTCTTC	CASSYRVAGVRNEQFF
TRBV24-1	few	TRBD1	TRBJ2-7	TGTGCCACCATGGGGACAGAGTCCAACGAGCAGTACTTC	CATMGTESNEQYF
TRBV7-2	-	TRBD1	TRBJ1-5	TGTGCCAGCAGCCGACAGGGTCAGCCCCAGCATTTT	CASSRQGQPQHF
TRBV9	-	TRBD1	TRBJ2-7	TGTGCCAGCAGCGTGGGGACAGGATCCTCCTACGAGCAGTACTTC	CASSVGTGSSYEQYF
TRBV24-1	-	TRBD2	TRBJ2-1	TGTGCCACCAGTGACCTGGTACTAGCGGGAGGCGGTGAGCAGTTCTTC	CATSDLVLAGGGEQFF
TRBV19	many	-	TRBJ2-1	TGTGCCAGTAATAGCGGAGAAGGCTACAATGAGCAGTTCTTC	CASNSGEGYNEQFF
TRBV28	-	-	TRBJ1-5	TGTGCCAGCAGTCGAGACAGTGGGCGCAATCAGCCCCAGCATTTT	CASSRDSGRNQPQHF
TRBV5-1	-	TRBD2	TRBJ2-3	TGCGCCAGCAGCTTGGCGGCTAGCGGGGGAGCAGATACGCAGTATTTT	CASSLAASGGADTQYF
TRBV6-5	-	TRBD1	TRBJ1-5	TGTGCCAGCAGACAGGGGGCGGACCAGCCCCAGCATTTT	CASRQGADQPQHF
TRBV11-3	-	TRBD2	TRBJ2-1	TGTGCCAGCAGCCCAAGACTAGCGGGGGGCTACAATGAGCAGTTCTTC	CASSPRLAGGYNEQFF
TRBV20-1	-	-	TRBJ2-1	TGCAGTGCCTTCTTCAGCAGGGCGGAGATCTTC	CSAFFSRAEIF
TRBV19	-	TRBD1	TRBJ1-1	TGTGCCAGTAGTACCCGGACAGGGAATGAAGCTTTCTTT	CASSTRTGNEAFF
TRBV4-3	-	TRBD2	TRBJ2-4	TGCGCCAGCAGCCAAGGAAGCGGGCTAGCGGGAAACAACATTCAGTACTTC	CASSQGSGLAGNNIQYF
TRBV9	few	TRBD1	TRBJ2-6	TGTGCCAGCAGCGTTGGACAGGGGACTGGGGCCAACGTCCTGACTTTC	CASSVGQGTGANVLTF
TRBV5-1	-	-	TRBJ1-6	TGCGCCAGCAGCTTACAGGATAATTCACCCCTCCACTTT	CASSLQDNSPLHF
TRBV5-6	-	TRBD2	TRBJ2-5	TGTGCCAGCAGCTTCAAAATTAGCGGGGGACGTCAAGAGACCCAGTACTTC	CASSFKISGGRQETQYF
TRBV11-3	-	-	TRBJ2-3	TGTGCCAGCAGCTTTCAGGGGACCTCTAGCACAGATACGCAGTATTTT	CASSFQGTSSTDTQYF
TRBV7-2	-	TRBD2	TRBJ2-3	TGTGCCAGCAGCTTAGCCGGAGGGACTAGCGGATCACATAGTACGCAGTATTTT	CASSLAGGTSGSHSTQYF
TRBV29-1	few	-	TRBJ2-5	TGCAGCGTTGAAGATCGCGGACAGATGGGAACCCAGTACTTC	CSVEDRGQMGTQYF
TRBV4-3	-	TRBD1	TRBJ1-4	TGCGCCAGCAGCCCGGACAGGGTCCAAGAAAAACTGTTTTTT	CASSPDRVQEKLFF
TRBV2	few	-	TRBJ1-4	TGTGCCAGCATTATGGACAACCTTAATGAAAAACTGTTTTTT	CASIMDNLNEKLFF
TRBV9	once	TRBD2	TRBJ2-1	TGTGCCAGCAGCCGTTCCGGGACTAGCCTAAATGAGCAGTTCTTC	CASSRSGTSLNEQFF
TRBV2	many	TRBD2	TRBJ2-1	TGTGCCACCGGACTAGCGGGAAGCAATGAGCAGTTCTTC	CATGLAGSNEQFF